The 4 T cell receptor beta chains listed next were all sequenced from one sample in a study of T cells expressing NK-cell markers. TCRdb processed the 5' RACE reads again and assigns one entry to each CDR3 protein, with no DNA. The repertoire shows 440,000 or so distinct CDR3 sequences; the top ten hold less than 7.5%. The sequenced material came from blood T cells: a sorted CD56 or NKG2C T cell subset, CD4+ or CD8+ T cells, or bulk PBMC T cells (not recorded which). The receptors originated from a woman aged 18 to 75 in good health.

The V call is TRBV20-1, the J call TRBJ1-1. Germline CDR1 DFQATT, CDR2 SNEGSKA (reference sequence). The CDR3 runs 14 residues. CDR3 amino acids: CSARDRRGGTEAFF.

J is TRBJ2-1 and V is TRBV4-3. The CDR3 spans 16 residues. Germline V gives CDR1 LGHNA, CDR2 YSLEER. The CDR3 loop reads CASSQVSRARDNEQFF.

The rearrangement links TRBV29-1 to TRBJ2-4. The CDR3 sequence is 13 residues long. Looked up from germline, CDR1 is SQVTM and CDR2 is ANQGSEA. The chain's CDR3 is CSVGEVSKNIQYF.

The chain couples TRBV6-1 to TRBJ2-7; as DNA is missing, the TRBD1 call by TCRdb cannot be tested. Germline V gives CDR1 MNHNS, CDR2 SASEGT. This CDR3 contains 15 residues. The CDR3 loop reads CASSPIEGRAYEQYF.